This note documents a single TCR beta chain sequence. The sample belongs to a study of Ad26.COV2.S vaccination and SARS-CoV-2 variants. Study-level background: Among those in the COV1001 Ad26.COV2.S trial arm was the donor.

The treatment here: roughly 20 received Ad26.COV2.S at low or high dose, single or two shots; 5 received placebo; per-sample allocation not given. The investigators took samples on day 63 after the first vaccine or placebo injection. Libraries were prepared by immunoSEQ multiplex PCR; TCRdb keeps only in-frame clonotypes and omits some of them. Of about 320,000 clones listed, approximately 86% are singletons. The germline V gene has CDR1 SGHNT and CDR2 YYREEE (reference sequence). Trimming removed 2 bases at V and 5 bases at J, with 15 bases between. This CDR3 has 15 amino acids. The TCR was taken from a person aged 18-60 years who received the Ad26.COV2.S COVID-19 vaccine or a placebo. The material sequenced was peripheral blood, taken in a trial of Ad26.COV2.S vaccine versus placebo. J is TRBJ2-3 and V is TRBV5-4; the D call may be TRBD1 or TRBD2 (5 bases each). This CDR3 reads CASSFYRGAGDTQYF. The DNA for the CDR3 is TGTGCCAGCAGCTTTTATCGAGGGGCTGGAGATACGCAGTATTTT.